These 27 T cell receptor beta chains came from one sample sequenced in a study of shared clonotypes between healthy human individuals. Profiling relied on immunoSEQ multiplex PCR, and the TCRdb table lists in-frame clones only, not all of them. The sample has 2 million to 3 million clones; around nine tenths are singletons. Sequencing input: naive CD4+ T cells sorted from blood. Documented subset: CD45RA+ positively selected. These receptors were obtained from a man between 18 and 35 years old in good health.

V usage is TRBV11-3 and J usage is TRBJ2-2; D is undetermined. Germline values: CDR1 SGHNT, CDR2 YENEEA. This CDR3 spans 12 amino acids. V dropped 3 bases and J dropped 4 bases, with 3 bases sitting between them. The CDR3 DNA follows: TGTGCCAGCAGCTTCCGCACCGGGGAGCTGTTTTTT. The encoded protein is CASSFRTGELFF.

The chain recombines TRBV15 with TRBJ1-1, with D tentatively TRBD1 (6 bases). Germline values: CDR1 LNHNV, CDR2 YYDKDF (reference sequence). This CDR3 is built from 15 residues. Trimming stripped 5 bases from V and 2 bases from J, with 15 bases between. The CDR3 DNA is TGTGCCACCAGCGAAATCGACAGGACAAACACTGAAGCTTTCTTT. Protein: CATSEIDRTNTEAFF.

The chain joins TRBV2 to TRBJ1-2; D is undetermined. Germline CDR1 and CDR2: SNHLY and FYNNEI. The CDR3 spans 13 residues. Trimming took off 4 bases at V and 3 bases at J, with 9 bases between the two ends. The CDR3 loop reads CASSAGSYYGYTF. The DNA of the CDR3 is TGTGCCAGCAGTGCGGGCTCGTACTATGGCTACACCTTC.

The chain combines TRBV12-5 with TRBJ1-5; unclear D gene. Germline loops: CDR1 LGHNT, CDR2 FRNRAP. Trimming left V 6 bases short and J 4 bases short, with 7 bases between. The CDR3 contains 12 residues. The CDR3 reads CASGPTNQPQHF. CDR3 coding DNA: TGTGCTAGTGGCCCTACGAATCAGCCCCAGCATTTT.

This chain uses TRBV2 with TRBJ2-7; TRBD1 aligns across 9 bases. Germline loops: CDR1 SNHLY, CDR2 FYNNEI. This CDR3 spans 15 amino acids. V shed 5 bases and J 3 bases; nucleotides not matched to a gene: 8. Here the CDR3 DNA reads TGTGCCAGCAGTCTACAGGGGGCCTCCTTCTACGAGCAGTACTTC. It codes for CASSLQGASFYEQYF.

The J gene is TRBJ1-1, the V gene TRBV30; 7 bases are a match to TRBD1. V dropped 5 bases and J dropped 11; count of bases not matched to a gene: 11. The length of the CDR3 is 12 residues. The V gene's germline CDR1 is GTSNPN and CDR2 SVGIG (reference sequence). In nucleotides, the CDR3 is TGTGCCTGGTCGAGGGACAGCTCTTATGCTTTCTTT. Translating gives CAWSRDSSYAFF.

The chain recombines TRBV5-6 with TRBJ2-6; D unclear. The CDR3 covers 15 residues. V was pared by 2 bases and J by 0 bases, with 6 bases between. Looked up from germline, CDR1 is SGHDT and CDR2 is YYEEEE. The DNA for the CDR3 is TGTGCCAGCAGCTTTCGAGACTCTGGGGCCAACGTCCTGACTTTC. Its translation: CASSFRDSGANVLTF.

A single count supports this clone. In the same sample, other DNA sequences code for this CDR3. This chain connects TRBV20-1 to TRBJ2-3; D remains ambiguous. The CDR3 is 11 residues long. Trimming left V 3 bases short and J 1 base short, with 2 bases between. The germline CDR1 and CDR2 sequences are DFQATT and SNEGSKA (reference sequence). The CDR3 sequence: CSARRTDTQYF. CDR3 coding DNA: TGCAGTGCTAGGCGCACAGATACGCAGTATTTT.

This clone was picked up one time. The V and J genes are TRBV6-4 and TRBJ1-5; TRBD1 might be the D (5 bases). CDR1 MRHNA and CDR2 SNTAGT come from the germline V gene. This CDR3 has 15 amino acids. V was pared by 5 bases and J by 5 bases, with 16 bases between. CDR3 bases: TGTGCCAGCAGTCCCGGGGCGGGGACCCATCAGCCCCAGCATTTT. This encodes CASSPGAGTHQPQHF.

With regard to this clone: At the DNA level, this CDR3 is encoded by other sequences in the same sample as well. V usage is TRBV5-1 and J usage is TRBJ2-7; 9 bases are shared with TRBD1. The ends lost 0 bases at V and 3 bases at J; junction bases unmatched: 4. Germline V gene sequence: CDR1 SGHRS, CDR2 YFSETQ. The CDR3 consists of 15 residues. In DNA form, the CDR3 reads TGCGCCAGCAGCTTGGCCGGACAGGGGTTCTACGAGCAGTACTTC. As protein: CASSLAGQGFYEQYF.

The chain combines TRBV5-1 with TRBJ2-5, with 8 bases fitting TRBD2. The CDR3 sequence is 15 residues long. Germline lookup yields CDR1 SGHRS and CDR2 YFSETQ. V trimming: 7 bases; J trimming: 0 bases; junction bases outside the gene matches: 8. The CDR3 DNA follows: TGCGCCAGCGGAACAGCGGGGGCGTACCAAGAGACCCAGTACTTC. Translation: CASGTAGAYQETQYF.

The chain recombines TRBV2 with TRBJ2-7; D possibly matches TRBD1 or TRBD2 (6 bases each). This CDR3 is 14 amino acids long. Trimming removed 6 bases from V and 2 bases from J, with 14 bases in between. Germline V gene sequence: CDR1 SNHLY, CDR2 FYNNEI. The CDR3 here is CASSAEGGPYEQYF. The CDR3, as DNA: TGTGCCAGCAGCGCGGAGGGGGGACCCTACGAGCAGTACTTC.

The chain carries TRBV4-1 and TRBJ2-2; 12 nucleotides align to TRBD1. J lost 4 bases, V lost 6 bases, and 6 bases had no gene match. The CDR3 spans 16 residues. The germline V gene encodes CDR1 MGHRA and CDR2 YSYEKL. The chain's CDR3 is CASRGQGAPGTGELFF. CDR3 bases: TGCGCCAGCAGGGGACAGGGGGCGCCGGGCACCGGGGAGCTGTTTTTT.

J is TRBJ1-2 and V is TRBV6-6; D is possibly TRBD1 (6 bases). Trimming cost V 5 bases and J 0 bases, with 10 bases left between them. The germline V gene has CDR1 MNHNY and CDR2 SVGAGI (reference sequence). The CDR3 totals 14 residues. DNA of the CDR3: TGTGCCAGCAGTCCAGGGGTCTCTAACTATGGCTACACCTTC. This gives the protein CASSPGVSNYGYTF.

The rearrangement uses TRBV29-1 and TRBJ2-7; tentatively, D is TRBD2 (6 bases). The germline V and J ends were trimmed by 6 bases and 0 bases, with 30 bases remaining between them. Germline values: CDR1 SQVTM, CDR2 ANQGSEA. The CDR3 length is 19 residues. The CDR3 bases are TGCAGCGTATTGGTAAGGGTGGAGAGGGAGCGGGTGAGCTCCTACGAGCAGTACTTC. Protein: CSVLVRVERERVSSYEQYF.

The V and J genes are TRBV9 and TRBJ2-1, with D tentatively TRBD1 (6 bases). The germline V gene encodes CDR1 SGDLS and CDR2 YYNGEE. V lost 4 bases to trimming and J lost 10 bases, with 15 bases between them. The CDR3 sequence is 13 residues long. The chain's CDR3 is CASSSRGADEQFF. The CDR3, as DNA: TGTGCCAGCAGCTCCAGGGGAGCGGACGAGCAGTTCTTC.

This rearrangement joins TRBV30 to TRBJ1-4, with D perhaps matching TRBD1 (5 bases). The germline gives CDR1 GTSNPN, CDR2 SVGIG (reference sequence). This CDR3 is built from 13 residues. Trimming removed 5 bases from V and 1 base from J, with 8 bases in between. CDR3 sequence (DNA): TGTGCCTGGGAAGGGGAAACTAATGAAAAACTGTTTTTT. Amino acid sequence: CAWEGETNEKLFF.

In DNA, the CDR3 is TGTGCCAGCGGGGGATTTAATCAGCCCCAGCATTTT. This gives the protein CASGGFNQPQHF. The V and J genes are TRBV2 and TRBJ1-5; possible D gene TRBD1, 5 bases. The ends were cut back, 8 bases at V and 4 bases at J, with 9 bases in the middle. The germline V gene has CDR1 SNHLY and CDR2 FYNNEI. This CDR3 has 12 amino acids.

The CDR3 DNA is TGTGCCAGCAGTGAAGTTAGGAGTGTAGCCGATCAGCCCCAGCATTTT. Its translation: CASSEVRSVADQPQHF. The V call is TRBV6-1, the J call TRBJ1-5; D gene unclear. Per the germline V gene, CDR1 is MNHNS and CDR2 is SASEGT. V was trimmed by 1 base and J by 5 bases, leaving 15 bases between them. The CDR3 runs to 16 residues.

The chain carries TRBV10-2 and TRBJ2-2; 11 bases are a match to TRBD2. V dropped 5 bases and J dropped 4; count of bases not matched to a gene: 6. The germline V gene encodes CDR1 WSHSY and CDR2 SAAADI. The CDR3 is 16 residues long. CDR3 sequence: CASSSTSGSPTGELFF. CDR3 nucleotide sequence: TGCGCCAGCAGTTCTACTAGCGGGAGCCCCACCGGGGAGCTGTTTTTT.

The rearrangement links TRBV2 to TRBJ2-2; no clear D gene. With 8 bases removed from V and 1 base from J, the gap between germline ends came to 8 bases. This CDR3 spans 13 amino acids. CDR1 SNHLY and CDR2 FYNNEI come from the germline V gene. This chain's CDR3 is CASGKENTGELFF. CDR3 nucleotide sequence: TGTGCCAGCGGCAAGGAGAACACCGGGGAGCTGTTTTTT. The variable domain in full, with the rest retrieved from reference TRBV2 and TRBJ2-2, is EPEVTQTPSHQVTQMGQEVILRCVPISNHLYFYWYRQILGQKVEFLVSFYNNEISEKSEIFDDQFSVERPDGSNFTLKIRSTKLEDSAMYFCASGKENTGELFFGEGSRLTVL.

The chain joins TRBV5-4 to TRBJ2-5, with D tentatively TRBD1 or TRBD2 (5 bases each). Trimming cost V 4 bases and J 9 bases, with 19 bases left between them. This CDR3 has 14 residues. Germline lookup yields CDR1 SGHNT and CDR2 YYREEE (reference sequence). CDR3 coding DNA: TGTGCCAGCAGCCTCCGGGACCCGCGTCAGGCCCAGTACTTC. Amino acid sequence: CASSLRDPRQAQYF.

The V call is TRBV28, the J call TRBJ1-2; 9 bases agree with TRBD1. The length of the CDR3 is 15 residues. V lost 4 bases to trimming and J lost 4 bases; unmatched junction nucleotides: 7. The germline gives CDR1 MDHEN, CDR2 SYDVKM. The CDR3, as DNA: TGTGCCAGCAGTTCGACCGGGACAGGGCTCTATGGCTACACCTTC. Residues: CASSSTGTGLYGYTF.

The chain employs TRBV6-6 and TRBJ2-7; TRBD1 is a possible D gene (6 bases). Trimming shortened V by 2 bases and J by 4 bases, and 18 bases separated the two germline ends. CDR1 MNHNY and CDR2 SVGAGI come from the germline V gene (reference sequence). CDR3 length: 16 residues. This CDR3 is CASSYGQTEGGYEQYF. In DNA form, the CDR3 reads TGTGCCAGCAGTTACGGGCAGACTGAAGGGGGTTACGAGCAGTACTTC.

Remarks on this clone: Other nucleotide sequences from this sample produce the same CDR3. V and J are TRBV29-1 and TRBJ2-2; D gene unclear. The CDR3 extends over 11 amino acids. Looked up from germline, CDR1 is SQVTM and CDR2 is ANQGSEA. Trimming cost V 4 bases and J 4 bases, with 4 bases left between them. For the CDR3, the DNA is TGCAGCGTTGTCAGCACCGGGGAGCTGTTTTTT. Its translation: CSVVSTGELFF.

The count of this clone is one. The CDR3 here is CASSTVWNTEAFF. The CDR3 DNA follows: TGTGCCAGCAGTACAGTCTGGAACACTGAAGCTTTCTTT. The genes are TRBV5-6 and TRBJ1-1; D gene uncertain. V dropped 5 bases and J dropped 1 base, with 9 bases sitting between them. The CDR3 consists of 13 residues. CDR1 is SGHDT, CDR2 YYEEEE, per germline.

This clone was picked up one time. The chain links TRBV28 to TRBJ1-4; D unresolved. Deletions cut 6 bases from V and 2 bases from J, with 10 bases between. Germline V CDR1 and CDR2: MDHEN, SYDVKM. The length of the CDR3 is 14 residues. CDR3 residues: CASSPGSTNEKLFF. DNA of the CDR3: TGTGCCAGCAGCCCCGGGAGTACTAATGAAAAACTGTTTTTT.